This T cell receptor (beta chain) was observed in a study of blood T cell repertoires in COVID-19. In the study overall: From T cells, B-cell-depleted T cells, or PBMCs came the material, which was cDNA or gDNA.

The CDR3 is 17 amino acids. The V gene's germline CDR1 is MNHNS and CDR2 SASEGT. V shed 4 bases and J shed 4 bases, with 22 bases lying between them. Study processing details: Reference gene primer amplification gave nucleated cell count estimates. The table came from immunoSEQ multiplex PCR; TCRdb's copy has only in-frame clones and leaves some out. That table supplies the V and J calls and clone size; D and trimming were determined from the DNA. Here the sample spans about 250,000 clones, roughly 85% being singletons. The sample taken for sequencing was PBMCs or T cells enriched from blood (not recorded which). The sequence was obtained from a woman aged 45-65 years with acute COVID-19. The chain recombines TRBV6-1 with TRBJ1-2, with D perhaps TRBD1 (6 bases). The CDR3 sequence: CASSGTPGTNVAYGYTF. The CDR3 nucleotides are TGTGCCAGCAGTGGGACCCCCGGGACAAACGTCGCCTATGGCTACACCTTC.